One sample yielded the 7 T cell receptor beta chains listed below, sequenced in a study of T-cell memory formation after mild COVID-19. TCRdb processed the 5' RACE reads anew with MiXCR; each CDR3 protein has one entry. The sample carries fewer than 200,000 distinct CDR3 sequences, 10% to 15% recorded once. Material: PBMCs or a T cell subset sorted from them (not recorded which). The receptor source for this set is a man between 18 and 35 years old who had mild COVID-19 (a few samples of this study predate the infection). Cell type and time point are not known.

There are a few counts of this clonotype. The CDR3 region is CASSLDPDRRIYEQYF. The CDR3 DNA is TGCGCCAGCAGCTTGGACCCGGACAGGCGGATCTACGAGCAGTACTTC. The chain employs TRBV5-1 and TRBJ2-7, with TRBD1 identical over 7 bases. The CDR3 extends over 16 amino acids. Germline V gene lookup returns CDR1 SGHRS and CDR2 YFSETQ. V was pared by 0 bases and J by 3 bases, with 9 bases of the junction left unmatched.

This chain connects TRBV5-1 to TRBJ2-3; D may be TRBD1 (5 bases). The CDR3 runs 15 residues. Germline CDR1 and CDR2: SGHRS and YFSETQ. The V end was cut by 0 bases, the J end by 4 bases, with 12 bases between. The CDR3 reads CASSLGLWGADTQYF. CDR3 DNA sequence: TGCGCCAGCAGCTTGGGACTCTGGGGCGCAGATACGCAGTATTTT.

This clonotype was counted only a few times. The chain links TRBV24-1 to TRBJ1-2, with D unclear. V lost 5 bases to trimming and J lost 4 bases, with 13 bases between them. There are 14 residues in the CDR3. Germline V gives CDR1 KGHDR, CDR2 SFDVKD. The CDR3 loop is CATSGTGLSYGYTF. The CDR3 DNA reads TGTGCCACCAGTGGAACCGGCCTCTCCTATGGCTACACCTTC.

CDR3 loop: CASSFGPGEDSPLHF. In nucleotides, the CDR3 is TGCGCCAGCAGCTTCGGCCCGGGGGAGGATTCACCCCTCCACTTT. The chain uses TRBV5-1 and TRBJ1-6; a possible D gene is TRBD1 (5 bases). CDR1 is SGHRS and CDR2 is YFSETQ in the germline V gene. The CDR3 is made up of 15 amino acids. Between the trimmed V and J ends, which lost 2 bases and 8 bases, there was a span of 14 bases.

This clonotype occurred many times. The chain joins TRBV7-2 to TRBJ1-5; D gene unclear. The CDR3 contains 14 residues. V was clipped by 1 base and J by 1 base, with 5 bases between them. Germline V gene sequence: CDR1 SGHTA, CDR2 FQGNSA. The CDR3 nucleotides read TGTGCCAGCAGCTTAGATGTAAGCAATCAGCCCCAGCATTTT. Translation gives CASSLDVSNQPQHF.

V gene TRBV5-1 combines with J gene TRBJ2-2; the match to TRBD2 covers 10 bases. CDR1 is SGHRS, CDR2 YFSETQ, per germline. The length of the CDR3 is 17 residues. The V and J ends lost 6 bases and 0 bases, in that order; junction bases with no gene match: 8. CDR3 DNA: TGCGCCAGCACCACATTAGCGGGGGGTGCGAACACCGGGGAGCTGTTTTTT. It encodes CASTTLAGGANTGELFF.

This clonotype was seen a handful of times. This chain joins TRBV12-3 or TRBV12-4 and TRBJ2-7, with D hard to call. The length of the CDR3 is 13 residues. The V gene lost 3 bases and the J gene lost 9 bases, with 15 bases spanning the gap. The CDR3 loop is CASSLSRLAGQYV. DNA for the CDR3: TGTGCCAGCAGTTTGTCTAGGTTGGCTGGGCAGTACGTC.